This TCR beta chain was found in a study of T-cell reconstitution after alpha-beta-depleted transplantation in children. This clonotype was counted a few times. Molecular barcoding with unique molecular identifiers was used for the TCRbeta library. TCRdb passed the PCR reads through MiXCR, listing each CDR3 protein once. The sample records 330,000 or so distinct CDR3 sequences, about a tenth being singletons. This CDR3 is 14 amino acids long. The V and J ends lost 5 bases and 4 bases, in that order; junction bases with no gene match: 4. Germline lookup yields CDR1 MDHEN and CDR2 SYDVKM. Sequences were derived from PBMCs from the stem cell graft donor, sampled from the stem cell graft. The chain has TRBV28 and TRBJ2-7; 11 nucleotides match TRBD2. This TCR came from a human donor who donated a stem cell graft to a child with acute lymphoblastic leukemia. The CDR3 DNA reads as TGTGCCAGCAGTAGGACTAGCGGGCTGTACGAGCAGTACTTC. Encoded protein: CASSRTSGLYEQYF.